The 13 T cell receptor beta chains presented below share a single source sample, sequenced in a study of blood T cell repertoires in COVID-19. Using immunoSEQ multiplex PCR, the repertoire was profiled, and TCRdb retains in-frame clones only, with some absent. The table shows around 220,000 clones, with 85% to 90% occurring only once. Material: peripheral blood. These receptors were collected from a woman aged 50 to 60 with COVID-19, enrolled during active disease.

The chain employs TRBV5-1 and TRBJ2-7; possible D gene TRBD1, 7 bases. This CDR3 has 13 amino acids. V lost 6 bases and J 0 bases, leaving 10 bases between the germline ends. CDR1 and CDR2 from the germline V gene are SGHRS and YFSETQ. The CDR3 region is CASTGDSSYEQYF. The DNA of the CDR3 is TGCGCCAGCACGGGGGACAGCTCCTACGAGCAGTACTTC. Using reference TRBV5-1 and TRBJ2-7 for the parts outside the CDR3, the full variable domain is KAGVTQTPRYLIKTRGQQVTLSCSPISGHRSVSWYQQTPGQGLQFLFEYFSETQRNKGNFPGRFSGRQFSNSRSEMNVSTLELGDSALYLCASTGDSSYEQYFGPGTRLTVT.

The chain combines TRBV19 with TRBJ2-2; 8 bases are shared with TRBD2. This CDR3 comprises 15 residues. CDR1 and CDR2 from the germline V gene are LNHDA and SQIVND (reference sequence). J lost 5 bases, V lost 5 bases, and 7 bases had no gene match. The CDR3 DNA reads TGTGCCAGTAGTTCCGGACTAGCAGGAACCGGGGAGCTGTTTTTT. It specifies CASSSGLAGTGELFF.

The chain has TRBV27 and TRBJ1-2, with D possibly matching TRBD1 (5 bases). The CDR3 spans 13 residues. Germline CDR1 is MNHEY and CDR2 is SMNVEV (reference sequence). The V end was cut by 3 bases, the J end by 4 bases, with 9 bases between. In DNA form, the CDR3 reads TGTGCCAGCAGTTTGAGTAGGGGCTATGGCTACACCTTC. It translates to CASSLSRGYGYTF.

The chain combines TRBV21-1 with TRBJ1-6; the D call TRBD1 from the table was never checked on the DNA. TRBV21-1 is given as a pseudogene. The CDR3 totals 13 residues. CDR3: CASSEVRVTALHF. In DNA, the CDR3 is TGTGCCAGCAGCGAGGTCAGGGTAACGGCCCTCCACTTT.

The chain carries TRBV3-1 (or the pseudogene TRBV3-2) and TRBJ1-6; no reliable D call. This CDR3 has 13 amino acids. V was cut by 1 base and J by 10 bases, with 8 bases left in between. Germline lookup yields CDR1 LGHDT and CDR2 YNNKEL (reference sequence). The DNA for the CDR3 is TGTGCCAGCAGCCAAGGGAGGGAGTCACCCCTCCACTTT. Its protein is CASSQGRESPLHF.

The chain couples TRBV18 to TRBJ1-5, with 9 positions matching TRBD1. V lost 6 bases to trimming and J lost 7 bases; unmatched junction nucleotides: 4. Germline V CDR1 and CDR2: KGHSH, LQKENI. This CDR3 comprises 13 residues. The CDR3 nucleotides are TGTGCCAGCTCCGGGACAGGGAACCAGCCCCAGCATTTT. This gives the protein CASSGTGNQPQHF.

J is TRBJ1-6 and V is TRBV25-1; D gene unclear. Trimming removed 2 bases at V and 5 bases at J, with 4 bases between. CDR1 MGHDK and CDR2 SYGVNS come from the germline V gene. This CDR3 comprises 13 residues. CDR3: CASSERDNSPLHF. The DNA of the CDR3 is TGTGCCAGCAGTGAACGGGATAATTCACCCCTCCACTTT.

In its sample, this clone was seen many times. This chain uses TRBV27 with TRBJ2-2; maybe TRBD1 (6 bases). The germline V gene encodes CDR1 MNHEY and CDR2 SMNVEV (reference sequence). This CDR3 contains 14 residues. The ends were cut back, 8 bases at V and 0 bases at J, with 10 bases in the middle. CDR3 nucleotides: TGTGCCAGCGCTGGACAGTCGAACACCGGGGAGCTGTTTTTT. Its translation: CASAGQSNTGELFF.

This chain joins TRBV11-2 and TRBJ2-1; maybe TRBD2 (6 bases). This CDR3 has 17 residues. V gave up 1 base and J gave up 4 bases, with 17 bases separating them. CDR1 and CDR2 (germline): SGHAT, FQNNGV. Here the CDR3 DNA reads TGTGCCAGCAGCTTAGTGGCGGGGAGTGTCCGTTACAATGAGCAGTTCTTC. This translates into CASSLVAGSVRYNEQFF.

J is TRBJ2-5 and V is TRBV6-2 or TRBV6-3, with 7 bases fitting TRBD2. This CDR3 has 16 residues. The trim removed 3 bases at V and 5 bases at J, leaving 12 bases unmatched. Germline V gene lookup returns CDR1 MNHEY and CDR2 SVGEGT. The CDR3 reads CASSYMRGSLGETQYF. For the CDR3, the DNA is TGTGCCAGCAGTTATATGCGGGGGTCCCTTGGGGAGACCCAGTACTTC.

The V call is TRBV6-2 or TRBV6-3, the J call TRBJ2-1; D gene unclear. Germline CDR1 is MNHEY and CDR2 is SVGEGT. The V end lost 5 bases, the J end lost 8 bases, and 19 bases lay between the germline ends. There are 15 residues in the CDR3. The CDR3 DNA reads TGTGCCAGCAGTCACGTCCCTCCACGCGCCTATGAGCAGTTCTTC. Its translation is CASSHVPPRAYEQFF.

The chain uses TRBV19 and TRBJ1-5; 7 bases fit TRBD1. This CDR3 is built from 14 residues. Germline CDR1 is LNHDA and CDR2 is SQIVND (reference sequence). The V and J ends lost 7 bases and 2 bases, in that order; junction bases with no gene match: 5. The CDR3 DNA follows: TGTGCCAGTACACAGGGGTCGGGCAATCAGCCCCAGCATTTT. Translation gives CASTQGSGNQPQHF.

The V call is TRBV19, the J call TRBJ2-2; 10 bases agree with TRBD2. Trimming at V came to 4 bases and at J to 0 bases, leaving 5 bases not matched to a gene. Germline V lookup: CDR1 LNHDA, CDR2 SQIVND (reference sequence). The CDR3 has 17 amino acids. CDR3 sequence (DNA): TGTGCCAGTAGTAGAGCGGGGGGGCTAGCGAACACCGGGGAGCTGTTTTTT. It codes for CASSRAGGLANTGELFF. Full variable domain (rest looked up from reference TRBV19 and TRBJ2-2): DGGITQSPKYLFRKEGQNVTLSCEQNLNHDAMYWYRQDPGQGLRLIYYSQIVNDFQKGDIAEGYSVSREKKESFPLTVTSAQKNPTAFYLCASSRAGGLANTGELFFGEGSRLTVL.